These T cell receptor beta chains were read from a single sample in a study of blood T cells in healthy people across ages. Each CDR3 protein gets one entry after TCRdb re-called the 5' RACE reads with MiXCR. The data contain some 1,000,000 distinct CDR3 sequences, 20% to 25% of them singletons. These data were likewise used in another study, on T cells of mothers and their children.

Material for sequencing was blood. These TCRs come from a girl aged 2-15 years in good health. Both conserved end residues are part of each CDR3. The D gene is left open where the match is weak. Not all rows give a size; the values are once, few, many and, for expanded clones, a class.

abundance: -; j_gene: TRBJ1-2; d_gene: -; v_gene: TRBV29-1; CDR3nt: TGCAGCGTCTTTGGGGGCAACTATGGCTACACCTTC; CDR3aa: CSVFGGNYGYTF
abundance: -; j_gene: TRBJ2-1; d_gene: TRBD1; v_gene: TRBV20-1; CDR3nt: TGCAGAGGGACAGGGGCTTACAATGAGCAGTTCTTC; CDR3aa: CRGTGAYNEQFF
abundance: -; j_gene: TRBJ2-1; d_gene: TRBD2; v_gene: TRBV7-3; CDR3nt: TGTGCCAGCAGCCCGGGGGGTAGCGGTGATGAGCAGTTCTTC; CDR3aa: CASSPGGSGDEQFF
abundance: few; j_gene: TRBJ1-2; d_gene: TRBD1; v_gene: TRBV7-3; CDR3nt: TGTGCCAGCAGCTCTAGTAGACAGGGGTCAGGTGGCTACACCTTC; CDR3aa: CASSSSRQGSGGYTF
abundance: few; j_gene: TRBJ2-1; d_gene: -; v_gene: TRBV20-1; CDR3nt: TGCAGTGCTAGTTCGAGGTCCTCGAGCTCCTACAATGAGCAGTTCTTC; CDR3aa: CSASSRSSSSYNEQFF
abundance: -; j_gene: TRBJ2-1; d_gene: TRBD2; v_gene: TRBV29-1; CDR3nt: TGCAGCGCCGAACATAGCGGGAGTGGCAATGAGCAGTTCTTC; CDR3aa: CSAEHSGSGNEQFF
abundance: -; j_gene: TRBJ2-2; d_gene: -; v_gene: TRBV14; CDR3nt: TGTGCCAGCAGCCAAGGAGTCAGAGGGAGTATCACCGGGGAGCTGTTTTTT; CDR3aa: CASSQGVRGSITGELFF
abundance: few; j_gene: TRBJ2-5; d_gene: -; v_gene: TRBV20-1; CDR3nt: TGCAGTGCCTCATCCATCCCCGGGGCAAAATCACAAGAGACCCAGTACTTC; CDR3aa: CSASSIPGAKSQETQYF
abundance: -; j_gene: TRBJ1-2; d_gene: -; v_gene: TRBV6-6; CDR3nt: TGTGCCAGCAGTTACATACAGGGTACTGGCTACACCTTC; CDR3aa: CASSYIQGTGYTF
abundance: -; j_gene: TRBJ1-2; d_gene: TRBD1; v_gene: TRBV7-2; CDR3nt: TGTGCCAGCAGCTCCGCAGGGGGCTTTGGCTACACCTTC; CDR3aa: CASSSAGGFGYTF
abundance: -; j_gene: TRBJ2-7; d_gene: -; v_gene: TRBV7-2; CDR3nt: TGTGCCAGCAGCTTGCGGGCTCCAACCTACGAGCAGTACTTC; CDR3aa: CASSLRAPTYEQYF
abundance: -; j_gene: TRBJ2-1; d_gene: TRBD2; v_gene: TRBV12-3/TRBV12-4; CDR3nt: TGTGCCAGCGGACTAGTTAACTCCAATAAGCAGTTCTTC; CDR3aa: CASGLVNSNKQFF
abundance: -; j_gene: TRBJ2-7; d_gene: TRBD2; v_gene: TRBV27; CDR3nt: TGTGCCAGCAGTTTAACGGGGGGAAACATTCTGAACGAGCAGTACTTC; CDR3aa: CASSLTGGNILNEQYF
abundance: -; j_gene: TRBJ2-3; d_gene: -; v_gene: TRBV5-1; CDR3nt: TGCGCCAGCGGGGCAGGTTGGCGGGCAGATACGCAGTATTTT; CDR3aa: CASGAGWRADTQYF
abundance: -; j_gene: TRBJ1-2; d_gene: -; v_gene: TRBV7-9; CDR3nt: TGTGCCAGCAGCGAATACTTAAAGCATACCTATGGCTACACCTTC; CDR3aa: CASSEYLKHTYGYTF
abundance: few; j_gene: TRBJ1-5; d_gene: TRBD1; v_gene: TRBV12-3/TRBV12-4; CDR3nt: TGTGCCAGCAACCCGACAGGGGGCGGCCAGCCCCAGCATTTT; CDR3aa: CASNPTGGGQPQHF
abundance: -; j_gene: TRBJ2-1; d_gene: TRBD2; v_gene: TRBV5-8; CDR3nt: TGTGCCAGCAGCTTGCTTGGGGGACTAGCCGATGAGCAGTTCTTC; CDR3aa: CASSLLGGLADEQFF
abundance: -; j_gene: TRBJ1-5; d_gene: -; v_gene: TRBV19; CDR3nt: TGTGCCAGTAGTCCCGACACGCTTAGTAATCAGCCCCAGCATTTT; CDR3aa: CASSPDTLSNQPQHF
abundance: few; j_gene: TRBJ2-1; d_gene: -; v_gene: TRBV6-5; CDR3nt: TGTGCCAGCAGCCGTTTGACAGAGGACGAGCAGTTCTTC; CDR3aa: CASSRLTEDEQFF
abundance: -; j_gene: TRBJ1-1; d_gene: -; v_gene: TRBV13; CDR3nt: TGTGCCAGCAGCTTCACAGTTATCAACACTGAAGCTTTCTTT; CDR3aa: CASSFTVINTEAFF
abundance: -; j_gene: TRBJ2-1; d_gene: TRBD2; v_gene: TRBV9; CDR3nt: TGTGCCAGCAGCGCCGGAAGCGGGGGCCCGGGCGATGAGCAGTTCTTC; CDR3aa: CASSAGSGGPGDEQFF
abundance: -; j_gene: TRBJ1-1; d_gene: TRBD1; v_gene: TRBV15; CDR3nt: TGTGCCACCAGGACCACAGGGGACACTGAAGCTTTCTTT; CDR3aa: CATRTTGDTEAFF
abundance: many; j_gene: TRBJ2-1; d_gene: TRBD1; v_gene: TRBV9; CDR3nt: TGTGCCAGCAGCGACCACCGGGACAGGTCTGAGCAGTTCTTC; CDR3aa: CASSDHRDRSEQFF
abundance: -; j_gene: TRBJ2-2; d_gene: TRBD2; v_gene: TRBV7-2; CDR3nt: TGTGCCAGCAGCTTTACTAGCGGAGGGGGAACCGGGGAGCTGTTTTTT; CDR3aa: CASSFTSGGGTGELFF
abundance: -; j_gene: TRBJ2-5; d_gene: -; v_gene: TRBV20-1; CDR3nt: TGCAGTGCTAGAGATCCTCTGACAGCGTACCAAGAGACCCAGTACTTC; CDR3aa: CSARDPLTAYQETQYF
abundance: few; j_gene: TRBJ1-4; d_gene: -; v_gene: TRBV20-1; CDR3nt: TGCAGTGCTAGAGACTTAAATGAAAAACTGTTTTTT; CDR3aa: CSARDLNEKLFF
abundance: -; j_gene: TRBJ2-1; d_gene: TRBD2; v_gene: TRBV5-1; CDR3nt: TGCGCCAGCAGCTTGGGACTAGCGGGGGGTGTATCCTACAATGAGCAGTTCTTC; CDR3aa: CASSLGLAGGVSYNEQFF
abundance: -; j_gene: TRBJ1-1; d_gene: -; v_gene: TRBV7-8; CDR3nt: TGTGCCAGCAGCCCTAGTGGGGCCCAAAGACACACTGAAGCTTTCTTT; CDR3aa: CASSPSGAQRHTEAFF
abundance: -; j_gene: TRBJ2-3; d_gene: -; v_gene: TRBV27; CDR3nt: TGTGCCAGCAGTTCGATAGATACGCAGTATTTT; CDR3aa: CASSSIDTQYF
abundance: once; j_gene: TRBJ1-2; d_gene: -; v_gene: TRBV20-1; CDR3nt: TGCAGTGCTAGAGGGGCCGAGCAATTAGGCTATGGCTACACCTTC; CDR3aa: CSARGAEQLGYGYTF
abundance: -; j_gene: TRBJ1-6; d_gene: -; v_gene: TRBV9; CDR3nt: TGTGCCAGCAGCGTAACCCAAGGCAGGGCACGCAATTCACCCCTCCACTTT; CDR3aa: CASSVTQGRARNSPLHF
abundance: few; j_gene: TRBJ2-1; d_gene: -; v_gene: TRBV4-3; CDR3nt: TGCGCCAGCAGCCAAGAAGGGTTCAATGAGCAGTTCTTC; CDR3aa: CASSQEGFNEQFF
abundance: -; j_gene: TRBJ1-1; d_gene: -; v_gene: TRBV20-1; CDR3nt: TGCAGTGCGAAGGGAGGGACCGAACTCGTGAAAGCTTTCTTT; CDR3aa: CSAKGGTELVKAFF
abundance: -; j_gene: TRBJ2-7; d_gene: -; v_gene: TRBV29-1; CDR3nt: TGCAGCGTAAACACTGGGGGGACCGTGTCAACCTACGAGCAGTACTTC; CDR3aa: CSVNTGGTVSTYEQYF
abundance: few; j_gene: TRBJ2-7; d_gene: -; v_gene: TRBV7-2; CDR3nt: TGTGCCAGCAGCCTTAGCCCGGCAGGGGACAACGAGCAGTACTTC; CDR3aa: CASSLSPAGDNEQYF
abundance: few; j_gene: TRBJ2-1; d_gene: TRBD1; v_gene: TRBV5-8; CDR3nt: TGTGCCAGCAGAGCACAGGGGCAGGAAAAAAGGAATGAGCAGTTCTTC; CDR3aa: CASRAQGQEKRNEQFF
abundance: -; j_gene: TRBJ2-7; d_gene: -; v_gene: TRBV6-5; CDR3nt: TGTGCCAGCAGTTACTCGTACTCCTACGAGCAGTACTTC; CDR3aa: CASSYSYSYEQYF
abundance: -; j_gene: TRBJ2-3; d_gene: -; v_gene: TRBV6-5; CDR3nt: TGTGCCAGCAGTTCGATTTTCAGGTTCCCCCATACAGATACGCAGTATTTT; CDR3aa: CASSSIFRFPHTDTQYF
abundance: -; j_gene: TRBJ1-5; d_gene: -; v_gene: TRBV25-1; CDR3nt: TGTGCCAGCAGTGAATCAGGGGCGGGTCAGCCCCAGCATTTT; CDR3aa: CASSESGAGQPQHF
abundance: -; j_gene: TRBJ2-7; d_gene: TRBD1; v_gene: TRBV4-3; CDR3nt: TGCGCCAGCAGCCAAGATAGGGACAGGGTCGAGCAGTACTTC; CDR3aa: CASSQDRDRVEQYF
abundance: -; j_gene: TRBJ2-1; d_gene: -; v_gene: TRBV28; CDR3nt: TGTGCCAGCAGTTCTCCCTCTGCAGGACTCCGGAGCTCCTACAATGAGCAGTTCTTC; CDR3aa: CASSSPSAGLRSSYNEQFF
abundance: -; j_gene: TRBJ2-5; d_gene: -; v_gene: TRBV7-9; CDR3nt: TGTGCCAGCAGCGACACCGCCAGCCACCAAGAGACCCAGTACTTC; CDR3aa: CASSDTASHQETQYF
abundance: -; j_gene: TRBJ2-3; d_gene: -; v_gene: TRBV6-1; CDR3nt: TGTGCCAGCAGACAGACAGCCTCGGTGGCAGATACGCAGTATTTT; CDR3aa: CASRQTASVADTQYF
abundance: few; j_gene: TRBJ2-7; d_gene: -; v_gene: TRBV2; CDR3nt: TGTGCCAGCAGCGATCGGAGCTCCTACGAGCAGTACTTC; CDR3aa: CASSDRSSYEQYF
abundance: few; j_gene: TRBJ2-7; d_gene: -; v_gene: TRBV7-2; CDR3nt: TGTGCCAGCAGCTTAGTAGGGAGATACGAGCAGTACTTC; CDR3aa: CASSLVGRYEQYF
abundance: -; j_gene: TRBJ1-5; d_gene: -; v_gene: TRBV14; CDR3nt: TGTGCCAGCAGCCAAGGGTATAGGCAGCCCCAGCATTTT; CDR3aa: CASSQGYRQPQHF
abundance: -; j_gene: TRBJ1-6; d_gene: TRBD1; v_gene: TRBV2; CDR3nt: TGTGCCAGCAGTGATGGGGACAGGCGGGATAATTCACCCCTCCACTTT; CDR3aa: CASSDGDRRDNSPLHF
abundance: few; j_gene: TRBJ2-2; d_gene: TRBD1; v_gene: TRBV6-5; CDR3nt: TGTGCCAGCAGTTCCTCCGGGACAGGGGTCTACACCGGGGAGCTGTTTTTT; CDR3aa: CASSSSGTGVYTGELFF
abundance: -; j_gene: TRBJ2-6; d_gene: -; v_gene: TRBV5-5; CDR3nt: TGTGCCACCGACAGGCGGTCTTCTGGGGCCAACGTCCTGACTTTC; CDR3aa: CATDRRSSGANVLTF
abundance: few; j_gene: TRBJ2-7; d_gene: TRBD1; v_gene: TRBV7-9; CDR3nt: TGTGCCAGCAGCGGATCAGGGGGACACCCCTACGAGCAGTACTTC; CDR3aa: CASSGSGGHPYEQYF
abundance: few; j_gene: TRBJ2-3; d_gene: -; v_gene: TRBV29-1; CDR3nt: TGCAGCGCGCCGACGAGGGGGGATACGCAGTATTTT; CDR3aa: CSAPTRGDTQYF